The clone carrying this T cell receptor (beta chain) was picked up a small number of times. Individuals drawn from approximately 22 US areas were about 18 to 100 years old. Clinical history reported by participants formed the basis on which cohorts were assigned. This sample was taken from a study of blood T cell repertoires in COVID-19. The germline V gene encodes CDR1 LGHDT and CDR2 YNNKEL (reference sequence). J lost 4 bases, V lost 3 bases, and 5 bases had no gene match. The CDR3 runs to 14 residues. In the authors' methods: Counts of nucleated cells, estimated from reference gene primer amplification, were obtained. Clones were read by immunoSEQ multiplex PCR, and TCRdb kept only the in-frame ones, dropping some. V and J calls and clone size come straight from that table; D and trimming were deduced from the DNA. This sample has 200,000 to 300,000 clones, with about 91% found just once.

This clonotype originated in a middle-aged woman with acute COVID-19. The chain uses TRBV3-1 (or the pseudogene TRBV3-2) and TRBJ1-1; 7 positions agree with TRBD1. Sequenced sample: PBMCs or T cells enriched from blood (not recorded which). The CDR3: CASSHPTGTTEAFF. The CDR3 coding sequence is TGTGCCAGCAGCCACCCGACAGGGACCACTGAAGCTTTCTTT.